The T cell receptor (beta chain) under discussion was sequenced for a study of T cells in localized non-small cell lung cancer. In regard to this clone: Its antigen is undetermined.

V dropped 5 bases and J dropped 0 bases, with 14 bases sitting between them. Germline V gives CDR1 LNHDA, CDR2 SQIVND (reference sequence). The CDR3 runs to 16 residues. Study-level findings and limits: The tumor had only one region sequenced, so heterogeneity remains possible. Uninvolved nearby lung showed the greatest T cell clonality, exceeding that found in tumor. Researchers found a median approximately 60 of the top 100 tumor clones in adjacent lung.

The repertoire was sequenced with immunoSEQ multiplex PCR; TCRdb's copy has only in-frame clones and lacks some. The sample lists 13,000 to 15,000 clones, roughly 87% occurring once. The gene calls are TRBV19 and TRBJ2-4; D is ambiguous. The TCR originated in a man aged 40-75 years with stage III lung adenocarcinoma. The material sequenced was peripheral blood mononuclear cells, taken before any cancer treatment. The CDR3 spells CASSPLGNLAKNIQYF. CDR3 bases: TGTGCCAGTAGTCCTTTAGGGAATTTAGCCAAAAACATTCAGTACTTC.